The subject of this entry is one TCR beta chain. The CDR3 consists of 16 residues. In germline, CDR1 is MNHEY, CDR2 SVGEGT. The V end lost 0 bases, the J end lost 0 bases, and 11 bases lay between the germline ends. The data were produced by immunoSEQ multiplex PCR, yet TCRdb's version contains in-frame clones alone and is incomplete. The table has 150,000 to 160,000 clones, approximately 96% seen once. This sample was taken from a study of control samples from healthy donors and cancer patients. The sequence came from a man between 40 and 49 years old in good health. V is TRBV6-2 or TRBV6-3 and J is TRBJ1-2; no firm D call. Sequences were obtained from blood. The CDR3 is CASSYSTPVANYGYTF. CDR3 in DNA: TGTGCCAGCAGTTACTCGACCCCAGTCGCTAACTATGGCTACACCTTC.